Listed here are 24 T cell receptor beta chains from one sample, sequenced in a study of blood T cell repertoires in COVID-19. Method: immunoSEQ multiplex PCR; TCRdb's copy keeps in-frame clones and lacks some. The profile shows more than 150,000 clones, approximately 85% of them singletons. The material sequenced was peripheral blood. The receptors were sampled from a woman over 75 with acute or convalescent COVID-19.

The chain links TRBV7-2 to TRBJ1-5; 7 bases fit TRBD1. The V segment lost 2 bases and the J segment 5 bases; nucleotides outside the gene matches: 6. Germline values: CDR1 SGHTA, CDR2 FQGNSA. The CDR3 extends over 15 amino acids. The CDR3 loop is CASSLKGAGDQPQHF. The CDR3 nucleotides read TGTGCCAGCAGCTTAAAGGGGGCAGGCGATCAGCCCCAGCATTTT.

This clone has a single count. This chain joins TRBV19 and TRBJ1-1; a possible D gene is TRBD1 (5 bases). CDR3 length: 13 amino acids. The germline gives CDR1 LNHDA, CDR2 SQIVND (reference sequence). Trimming took off 9 bases at V and 6 bases at J, with 17 bases between the two ends. CDR3 coding DNA: TGTGCCAGCCACCACCGGGGGAGGTCTGAAGCTTTCTTT. Encoded protein: CASHHRGRSEAFF.

This clone was seen just once. V usage is TRBV5-6 and J usage is TRBJ1-1; D is possibly TRBD1 (5 bases). The CDR3 contains 14 residues. CDR1 is SGHDT, CDR2 YYEEEE, per germline. Trimming took 3 bases from V and 4 from J, leaving 13 bases between them. The CDR3 bases are TGTGCCAGCAGCTGGGGGGGTTTCGGCACTGAAGCTTTCTTT. Its protein product is CASSWGGFGTEAFF.

The CDR3 protein is CAISERLAGGRGQETQYF. The CDR3 coding sequence is TGTGCCATCAGTGAGAGACTAGCGGGAGGGCGGGGTCAAGAGACCCAGTACTTC. The rearrangement joins TRBV10-3 to TRBJ2-5; 14 positions match TRBD2. CDR3 size: 18 residues. Looked up from germline, CDR1 is ENHRY and CDR2 is SYGVKD. With V trimmed by 2 bases and J by 2 bases, 7 bases remained unmatched.

The rearrangement joins TRBV12-3 or TRBV12-4 to TRBJ2-7; perhaps TRBD1 as D (5 bases). CDR3 length: 13 residues. Between the trimmed V and J ends, which lost 8 bases and 3 bases, there was a span of 14 bases. CDR3 in amino acids: CASGLGRLYEQYF. The CDR3 bases are TGTGCCAGCGGATTGGGGCGGCTCTACGAGCAGTACTTC.

The V call is TRBV2, the J call TRBJ1-2; D gene unclear. With 2 bases removed from V and 6 bases from J, the gap between germline ends came to 13 bases. This CDR3 is built from 14 residues. CDR1 SNHLY and CDR2 FYNNEI come from the germline V gene. CDR3 sequence reads: CASSETGLGDGYTF. The CDR3 region has the DNA TGTGCCAGCAGTGAAACGGGGTTGGGTGATGGCTACACCTTC.

V and J are TRBV19 and TRBJ2-3; the D gene is possibly TRBD2 (5 bases). The V gene's germline CDR1 is LNHDA and CDR2 SQIVND (reference sequence). The CDR3 has 15 amino acids. Trimming cost V 0 bases and J 5 bases, with 12 bases left between them. This CDR3 reads CASSIDLPGEDTQYF. In DNA form, the CDR3 reads TGTGCCAGTAGTATAGATCTGCCCGGGGAAGATACGCAGTATTTT.

The rearrangement uses TRBV5-1 and TRBJ2-7; D unresolved. This CDR3 is built from 12 residues. Per germline, CDR1 SGHRS and CDR2 YFSETQ. The V and J ends lost 0 bases and 1 base respectively, with 2 bases between them. The CDR3: CASSLASYEQYF. CDR3 DNA: TGCGCCAGCAGCTTGGCGTCCTACGAGCAGTACTTC.

The V gene is TRBV2, the J gene TRBJ2-3, with 7 bases that match TRBD2. The CDR3 spans 16 residues. J gave up 1 base and V 6 bases, and 10 bases lay outside the gene matches. In germline, CDR1 is SNHLY, CDR2 FYNNEI. The CDR3 sequence is CASRGSTSARTDTQYF. The CDR3 DNA sequence: TGTGCCAGCAGGGGATCTACTAGCGCCCGCACAGATACGCAGTATTTT.

This sequence joins TRBV7-9 and TRBJ1-2; a possible D gene is TRBD1 (6 bases). The CDR3 has 15 amino acids. Germline V CDR1 and CDR2: SEHNR, FQNEAQ (reference sequence). With 4 bases removed from V and 3 bases from J, the gap between germline ends came to 15 bases. CDR3 sequence (DNA): TGTGCCAGCAGCTCTAAAACGGGGGGCGACTATGGCTACACCTTC. It is translated as CASSSKTGGDYGYTF.

Turning to this clone: Other DNA sequences from this sample encode an identical CDR3 as well. The CDR3 bases are TGTGCCAGCAGTGAAGACAGGGGGCGAGAGACCCAGTACTTC. It specifies CASSEDRGRETQYF. J is TRBJ2-5 and V is TRBV2; 9 bases fit TRBD1. In germline, CDR1 is SNHLY, CDR2 FYNNEI. The ends lost 1 base at V and 4 bases at J; junction bases unmatched: 1. The CDR3 contains 14 residues. The whole variable domain, remainder taken from reference TRBV2 and TRBJ2-5, is EPEVTQTPSHQVTQMGQEVILRCVPISNHLYFYWYRQILGQKVEFLVSFYNNEISEKSEIFDDQFSVERPDGSNFTLKIRSTKLEDSAMYFCASSEDRGRETQYFGPGTRLLVL.

The chain uses TRBV5-1 and TRBJ1-2; D gene uncertain. The V end was cut by 0 bases, the J end by 4 bases, with 10 bases between. This CDR3 is 14 amino acids long. Germline lookup yields CDR1 SGHRS and CDR2 YFSETQ. The DNA of the CDR3 is TGCGCCAGCAGCTTGGACGGGTGGTCCTATGGCTACACCTTC. It specifies CASSLDGWSYGYTF.

This rearrangement joins TRBV7-8 to TRBJ2-7, with 9 bases matching TRBD2. V shed 1 base, J shed 0 bases, and the junction held 7 bases outside the gene matches. This CDR3 contains 17 residues. CDR1 is SGHVS and CDR2 is FQNEAQ in the germline V gene. CDR3 sequence: CASSLGLAGWSSYEQYF. The CDR3 nucleotides are TGTGCCAGCAGCTTAGGGCTAGCGGGGTGGAGCTCCTACGAGCAGTACTTC.

The chain recombines TRBV5-6 with TRBJ2-5, with 8 bases identical to TRBD2. V lost 5 bases, J lost 5 bases, and 5 bases stayed unmatched. The CDR3 covers 13 residues. The germline gives CDR1 SGHDT, CDR2 YYEEEE. The DNA for the CDR3 is TGTGCCAGCAGGTTAGCGGGATTGGAGACCCAGTACTTC. Its translation is CASRLAGLETQYF.

This chain joins TRBV6-6 and TRBJ1-1; no clear D gene. V was cut by 0 bases and J by 3 bases, with 14 bases left in between. This CDR3 spans 16 amino acids. Germline V CDR1 and CDR2: MNHNY, SVGAGI (reference sequence). The CDR3 here is CASSYSTTGEHTEAFF. The CDR3 nucleotides are TGTGCCAGCAGTTACTCTACAACGGGTGAACACACTGAAGCTTTCTTT.

The rearrangement joins TRBV7-2 to TRBJ2-5; TRBD2 matches at 9 bases. The ends lost 1 base at V and 5 bases at J; junction bases unmatched: 11. Germline V CDR1 and CDR2: SGHTA, FQGNSA. This CDR3 has 17 residues. The CDR3 spells CASSLVSFGSGSETQYF. CDR3 sequence (DNA): TGTGCCAGCAGCTTAGTTAGCTTCGGTAGCGGGAGTGAGACCCAGTACTTC.

The chain employs TRBV9 and TRBJ1-2; no clear D. Looked up from germline, CDR1 is SGDLS and CDR2 is YYNGEE. This CDR3 is built from 14 residues. V lost 0 bases and J 8 bases, leaving 14 bases between the germline ends. CDR3 coding DNA: TGTGCCAGCAGCGTAGATGGGGAGTGGGGAGGCTACACCTTC. This translates into CASSVDGEWGGYTF.

V gene TRBV6-1 combines with J gene TRBJ2-7; 8 nucleotides line up with TRBD1. V was clipped by 0 bases and J by 1 base; unmatched bases: 5. This CDR3 region has 16 residues. Germline lookup yields CDR1 MNHNS and CDR2 SASEGT. CDR3 bases: TGTGCCAGCAGTGAAGCCAGACAGGGGTTATCCTACGAGCAGTACTTC. Translating gives CASSEARQGLSYEQYF.

The table lists this clone with a count of one. The chain is built from TRBV6-5 and TRBJ2-3; 9 bases map to TRBD2. Germline V gives CDR1 MNHEY, CDR2 SVGAGI. CDR3 length: 15 amino acids. The V segment lost 6 bases and the J segment 4 bases; nucleotides outside the gene matches: 8. CDR3 DNA: TGTGCCAGCAGGCTTAGCGGGAGCACCCCAGATACGCAGTATTTT. Encoded protein: CASRLSGSTPDTQYF.

V and J are TRBV4-1 and TRBJ1-1; 7 bases agree with TRBD1. The ends lost 3 bases at V and 1 base at J; junction bases unmatched: 5. Germline V gene lookup returns CDR1 MGHRA and CDR2 YSYEKL. The CDR3 spans 15 residues. In nucleotides, the CDR3 is TGCGCCAGCAGCCAGTCGGGACAGACGAACACTGAAGCTTTCTTT. This sequence encodes CASSQSGQTNTEAFF.

The V and J genes are TRBV27 and TRBJ2-1; 9 positions match TRBD1. Germline CDR1 MNHEY, CDR2 SMNVEV (reference sequence). The CDR3 consists of 18 residues. V lost 2 bases and J lost 6; bases outside the gene matches: 14. The CDR3 region has the DNA TGTGCCAGCAGTTTACTTGGGACAGGGCCAACCTTGGGCAATGAGCAGTTCTTC. Translation gives CASSLLGTGPTLGNEQFF.

This clone appeared once. The chain's CDR3 is CAISVRLGFSYEQYF. CDR3 sequence (DNA): TGTGCCATCAGTGTTCGCCTCGGTTTTTCCTACGAGCAGTACTTC. The genes are TRBV10-3 and TRBJ2-7; D gene ambiguous. Deletions cut 4 bases from V and 1 base from J, with 14 bases between. The germline gives CDR1 ENHRY, CDR2 SYGVKD. The CDR3 sequence is 15 residues long.

The chain is built from TRBV2 and TRBJ1-4; D is uncertain. Trimming pared 4 bases from V and 8 bases from J, leaving 17 bases between. Germline lookup yields CDR1 SNHLY and CDR2 FYNNEI. The CDR3 runs 15 residues. The CDR3, as DNA: TGTGCCAGCAGTGTGAGGGCCCCCTCAAGAGAAAAACTGTTTTTT. Its translation is CASSVRAPSREKLFF.

The chain uses TRBV6-2 or TRBV6-3 and TRBJ1-1; D is ambiguous. The CDR3 sequence is 14 residues long. V was pared by 4 bases and J by 1 base, with 10 bases between. Germline CDR1 MNHEY, CDR2 SVGEGT. The CDR3 here is CASSSAGPNTEAFF. As DNA, the CDR3 is TGTGCCAGCAGTTCGGCAGGCCCGAACACTGAAGCTTTCTTT.